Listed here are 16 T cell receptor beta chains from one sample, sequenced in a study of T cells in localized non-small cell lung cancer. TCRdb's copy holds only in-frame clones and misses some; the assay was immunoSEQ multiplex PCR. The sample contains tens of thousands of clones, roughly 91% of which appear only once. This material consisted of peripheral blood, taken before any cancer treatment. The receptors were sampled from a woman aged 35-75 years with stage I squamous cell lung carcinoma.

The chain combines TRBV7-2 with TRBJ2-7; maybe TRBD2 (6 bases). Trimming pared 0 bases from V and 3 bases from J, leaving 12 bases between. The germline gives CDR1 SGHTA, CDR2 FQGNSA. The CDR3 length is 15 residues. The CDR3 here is CASSLAGTGDYEQYF. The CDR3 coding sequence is TGTGCCAGCAGCTTAGCTGGGACGGGAGACTACGAGCAGTACTTC.

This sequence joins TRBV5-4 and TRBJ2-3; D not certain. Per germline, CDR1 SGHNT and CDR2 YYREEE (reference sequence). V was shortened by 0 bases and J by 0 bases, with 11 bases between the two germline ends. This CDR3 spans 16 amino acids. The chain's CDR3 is CASSLAERRSTDTQYF. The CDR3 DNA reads TGTGCCAGCAGCTTGGCGGAGAGACGCAGCACAGATACGCAGTATTTT.

The CDR3 sequence is CASSVGTTNYGYTF. The DNA for the CDR3 is TGTGCCAGCAGCGTAGGAACTACTAACTATGGCTACACCTTC. V usage is TRBV9 and J usage is TRBJ1-2; D uncertain. The CDR3 consists of 14 residues. The V end was cut by 0 bases, the J end by 0 bases, with 6 bases between. Germline lookup yields CDR1 SGDLS and CDR2 YYNGEE.

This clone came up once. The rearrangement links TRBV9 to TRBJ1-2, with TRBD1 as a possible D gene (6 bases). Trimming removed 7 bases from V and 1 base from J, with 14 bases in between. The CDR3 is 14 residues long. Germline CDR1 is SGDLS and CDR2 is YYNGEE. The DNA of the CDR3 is TGTGCCAGCGCTACAGGGTGGGGTAACTATGGCTACACCTTC. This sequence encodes CASATGWGNYGYTF.

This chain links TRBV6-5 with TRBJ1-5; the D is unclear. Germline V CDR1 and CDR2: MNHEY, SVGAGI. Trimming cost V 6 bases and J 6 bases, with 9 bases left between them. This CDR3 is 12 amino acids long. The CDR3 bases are TGTGCCAGCAGCTCCGGTGGTCAGCCCCAGCATTTT. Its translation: CASSSGGQPQHF.

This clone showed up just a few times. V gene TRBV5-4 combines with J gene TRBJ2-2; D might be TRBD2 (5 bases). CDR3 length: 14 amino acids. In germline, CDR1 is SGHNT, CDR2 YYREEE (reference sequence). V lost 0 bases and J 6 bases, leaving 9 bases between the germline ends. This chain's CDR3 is CASSLAEGSGELFF. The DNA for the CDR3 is TGTGCCAGCAGCTTGGCCGAGGGTTCCGGGGAGCTGTTTTTT.

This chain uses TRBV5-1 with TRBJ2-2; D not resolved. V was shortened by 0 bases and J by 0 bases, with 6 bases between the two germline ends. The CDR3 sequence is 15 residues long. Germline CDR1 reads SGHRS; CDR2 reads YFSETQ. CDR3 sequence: CASSLAPANTGELFF. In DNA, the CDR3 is TGCGCCAGCAGCTTGGCCCCGGCGAACACCGGGGAGCTGTTTTTT.

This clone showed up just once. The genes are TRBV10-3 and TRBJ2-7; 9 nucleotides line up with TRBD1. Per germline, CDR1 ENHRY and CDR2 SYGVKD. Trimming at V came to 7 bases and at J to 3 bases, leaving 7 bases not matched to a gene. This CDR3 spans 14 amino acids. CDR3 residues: CAIKPGTGIYEQYF. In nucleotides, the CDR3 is TGTGCCATCAAACCCGGGACAGGGATCTACGAGCAGTACTTC.

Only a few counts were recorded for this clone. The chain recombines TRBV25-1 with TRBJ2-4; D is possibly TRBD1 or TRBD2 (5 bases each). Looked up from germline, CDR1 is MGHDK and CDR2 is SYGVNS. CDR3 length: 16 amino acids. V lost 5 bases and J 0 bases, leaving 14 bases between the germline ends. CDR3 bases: TGTGCCAGCAGTCCCAGAACCGGGACAGCCAAAAACATTCAGTACTTC. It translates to CASSPRTGTAKNIQYF.

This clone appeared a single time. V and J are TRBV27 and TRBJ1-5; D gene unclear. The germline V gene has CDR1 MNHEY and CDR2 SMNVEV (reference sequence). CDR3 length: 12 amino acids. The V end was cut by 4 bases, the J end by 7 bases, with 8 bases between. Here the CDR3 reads CASSYRGQPQHF. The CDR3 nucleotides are TGTGCCAGCAGTTATCGGGGACAGCCCCAGCATTTT.

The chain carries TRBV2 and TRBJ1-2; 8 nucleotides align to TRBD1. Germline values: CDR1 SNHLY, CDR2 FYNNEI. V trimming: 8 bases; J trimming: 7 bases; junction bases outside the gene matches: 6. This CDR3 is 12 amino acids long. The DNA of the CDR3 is TGTGCCAGCTCTCAGGGGGCGTCTGGCTACACCTTC. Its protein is CASSQGASGYTF. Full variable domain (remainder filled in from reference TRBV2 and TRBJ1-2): EPEVTQTPSHQVTQMGQEVILRCVPISNHLYFYWYRQILGQKVEFLVSFYNNEISEKSEIFDDQFSVERPDGSNFTLKIRSTKLEDSAMYFCASSQGASGYTFGSGTRLTVV.

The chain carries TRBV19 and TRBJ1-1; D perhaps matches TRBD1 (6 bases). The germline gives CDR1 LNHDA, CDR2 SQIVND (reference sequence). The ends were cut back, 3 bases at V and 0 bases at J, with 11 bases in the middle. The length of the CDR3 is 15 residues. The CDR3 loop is CASSMTGNMNTEAFF. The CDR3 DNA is TGTGCCAGTAGTATGACAGGTAACATGAACACTGAAGCTTTCTTT.

The CDR3 DNA reads as TGTGCCACCATTGATCCCTCGACAGGACCCTACTATGGCTACACCTTC. Translated: CATIDPSTGPYYGYTF. The genes are TRBV6-1 and TRBJ1-2, with D perhaps TRBD1 (6 bases). CDR1 is MNHNS, CDR2 SASEGT, per germline. The CDR3 spans 16 residues. The V and J ends lost 10 bases and 3 bases respectively, with 24 bases between them.

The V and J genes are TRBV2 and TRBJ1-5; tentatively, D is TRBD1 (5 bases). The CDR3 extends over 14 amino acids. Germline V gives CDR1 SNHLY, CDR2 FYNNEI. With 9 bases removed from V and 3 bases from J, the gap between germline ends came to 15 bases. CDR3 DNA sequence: TGTGCCAGTTCACAGGACCCCTTCAATCAGCCCCAGCATTTT. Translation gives CASSQDPFNQPQHF.

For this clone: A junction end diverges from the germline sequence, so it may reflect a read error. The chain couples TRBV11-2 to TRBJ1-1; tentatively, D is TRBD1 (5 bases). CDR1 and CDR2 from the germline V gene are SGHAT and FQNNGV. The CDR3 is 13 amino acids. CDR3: CASSLSGTSGRIF. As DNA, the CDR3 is TGTGCCAGCAGCTTATCCGGGACCTCGGGCAGGATCTTT.

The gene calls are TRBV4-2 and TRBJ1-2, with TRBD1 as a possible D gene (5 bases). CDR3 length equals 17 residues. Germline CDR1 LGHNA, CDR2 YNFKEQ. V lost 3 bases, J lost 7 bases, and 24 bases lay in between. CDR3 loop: CASSQEPYVGGGVGYTF. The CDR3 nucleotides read TGTGCCAGCAGCCAGGAACCCTACGTTGGGGGGGGAGTTGGCTACACCTTC.